Listed here are 17 T cell receptor beta chains from one sample, sequenced in a study of blood T cell repertoires in COVID-19. The protocol was immunoSEQ multiplex PCR, while the TCRdb copy is restricted to in-frame clones and leaves out a portion. Counted here are 150,000 to 200,000 clones, roughly three quarters occurring once; the ten biggest clones make up under 7%. Sequenced input: peripheral blood. The receptors were gathered from a woman in her thirties or forties with COVID-19, enrolled during active disease.

The rearrangement uses TRBV6-5 and TRBJ2-3; no clear D. The CDR3 loop spans 13 amino acids. Germline CDR1 reads MNHEY; CDR2 reads SVGAGI. V was shortened by 0 bases and J by 6 bases, with 7 bases between the two germline ends. The CDR3 sequence: CASSYSVRDTQYF. The CDR3 bases are TGTGCCAGCAGTTACTCCGTCCGGGATACGCAGTATTTT.

This clone was detected only a few times. The chain is built from TRBV7-9 and TRBJ1-2, with TRBD1 identical over 11 bases. Germline CDR1 SEHNR, CDR2 FQNEAQ (reference sequence). This CDR3 is 14 amino acids long. The J segment lost 6 bases and the V segment lost 5 bases, leaving 5 bases of the junction unmatched. CDR3 nucleotide sequence: TGTGCCAGCAGCGCGGACAGGGGGCTGAATGGCTACACCTTC. It is translated as CASSADRGLNGYTF.

This chain links TRBV11-3 with TRBJ2-7, with D unresolved. The CDR3 is 16 amino acids. Trimming removed 0 bases at V and 5 bases at J, with 17 bases between. Germline loops: CDR1 SGHNT, CDR2 YENEEA. CDR3 loop: CASSLESYPPGNEQYF. CDR3 nucleotides: TGTGCCAGCAGCTTAGAGTCGTACCCGCCGGGTAACGAGCAGTACTTC.

J is TRBJ2-3 and V is TRBV5-1; 14 bases fit TRBD2. Germline V gene sequence: CDR1 SGHRS, CDR2 YFSETQ. The CDR3 runs to 15 residues. V shed 4 bases and J 8 bases; nucleotides not matched to a gene: 6. The CDR3 region is CASSLQGTSGGTQYF. DNA of the CDR3: TGCGCCAGCAGCCTACAAGGGACTAGCGGGGGTACGCAGTATTTT.

This clone has only a few counts. The V gene is TRBV13, the J gene TRBJ1-1, with D perhaps matching TRBD1 (6 bases). Germline CDR1 reads PRHDT; CDR2 reads FYEKMQ (reference sequence). V lost 5 bases, J lost 0 bases, and 7 bases lay in between. The CDR3 sequence is 13 residues long. The CDR3 reads CASSQGLNTEAFF. DNA for the CDR3: TGTGCCAGCAGCCAGGGGCTGAACACTGAAGCTTTCTTT.

This chain joins TRBV3-1 (or the pseudogene TRBV3-2) and TRBJ2-7, with 14 bases aligning to TRBD2. The V and J ends lost 4 bases and 0 bases, in that order; junction bases with no gene match: 11. This CDR3 contains 19 residues. Germline V gives CDR1 LGHDT, CDR2 YNNKEL (reference sequence). CDR3 sequence (DNA): TGTGCCAGCAGCCGAAAACCTTCGGGACTAGCGGGAGACTCCTACGAGCAGTACTTC. Its translation is CASSRKPSGLAGDSYEQYF.

This clone is classed as medium-sized (0.01 to 0.1%). The chain recombines TRBV9 with TRBJ1-5, with 7 positions matching TRBD1. The germline gives CDR1 SGDLS, CDR2 YYNGEE. The length of the CDR3 is 15 residues. V was clipped by 2 bases and J by 3 bases; unmatched bases: 5. The CDR3 spells CASSVGQRPNQPQHF. CDR3 in DNA: TGTGCCAGCAGCGTGGGACAGAGACCCAATCAGCCCCAGCATTTT.

The V and J genes are TRBV11-1 and TRBJ2-1, with TRBD2 identical over 7 bases. CDR1 SGHAT and CDR2 FQDESV come from the germline V gene (reference sequence). J gave up 0 bases and V 3 bases, and 2 bases lay outside the gene matches. This CDR3 comprises 15 residues. As DNA, the CDR3 is TGTGCCAGCAGCTTCGGCGGGAGCTCCTACAATGAGCAGTTCTTC. It codes for CASSFGGSSYNEQFF.

The genes are TRBV29-1 and TRBJ2-2, with TRBD1 matching over 8 bases. CDR3 length: 14 residues. The germline CDR1 and CDR2 sequences are SQVTM and ANQGSEA. V was pared by 6 bases and J by 4 bases, with 7 bases of the junction left unmatched. CDR3 DNA: TGCAGCGTCCCCGGACAGGGCCGCACCGGGGAGCTGTTTTTT. Protein: CSVPGQGRTGELFF.

V and J are TRBV7-2 and TRBJ2-7; D perhaps matches TRBD2 (5 bases). CDR3 length equals 13 residues. V lost 7 bases, J lost 3 bases, and 13 bases lay in between. The V gene's germline CDR1 is SGHTA and CDR2 FQGNSA. The CDR3 nucleotides are TGTGCCAGCACCCGGGATCACAACTACGAGCAGTACTTC. Its protein product is CASTRDHNYEQYF. The full variable domain, in which reference TRBV7-2 and TRBJ2-7 provide the parts outside the CDR3, is GAGVSQSPSNKVTEKGKDVELRCDPISGHTALYWYRQSLGQGLEFLIYFQGNSAPDKSGLPSDRFSAERTGGSVSTLTIQRTQQEDSAVYLCASTRDHNYEQYFGPGTRLTVT.

CDR3 protein: CASSDFSYGDGSSYNEQFF. As DNA, the CDR3 is TGCGCCAGCAGTGATTTTTCCTATGGGGATGGGAGCTCCTACAATGAGCAGTTCTTC. V gene TRBV10-1 combines with J gene TRBJ2-1; D may be TRBD2 (5 bases). V was clipped by 3 bases and J by 0 bases, with 21 bases between them. Per the germline V gene, CDR1 is WNHNN and CDR2 is SYGVQD (reference sequence). The length of the CDR3 is 19 residues.

The chain carries TRBV7-2 and TRBJ2-5, with 11 bases that match TRBD1. CDR3 length: 15 residues. The ends lost 5 bases at V and 3 bases at J; junction bases unmatched: 5. Germline V gene lookup returns CDR1 SGHTA and CDR2 FQGNSA. The CDR3 sequence is CASSPGTGGEETQYF. CDR3 DNA: TGTGCCAGCAGCCCCGGGACAGGGGGGGAAGAGACCCAGTACTTC.

The gene calls are TRBV5-4 and TRBJ2-2, with 9 bases aligning to TRBD2. The V segment lost 0 bases and the J segment 6 bases; nucleotides outside the gene matches: 12. The CDR3 sequence is 18 residues long. Looked up from germline, CDR1 is SGHNT and CDR2 is YYREEE (reference sequence). The CDR3 nucleotides read TGTGCCAGCAGCTTGGCCCTCGGCGGGGGGGGTGAAGCCGGGGAGCTGTTTTTT. Translation: CASSLALGGGGEAGELFF. Full variable domain (missing parts from reference TRBV5-4 and TRBJ2-2): ETGVTQSPTHLIKTRGQQVTLRCSSQSGHNTVSWYQQALGQGPQFIFQYYREEENGRGNFPPRFSGLQFPNYSSELNVNALELDDSALYLCASSLALGGGGEAGELFFGEGSRLTVL.

The V and J genes are TRBV10-1 and TRBJ1-2; D is possibly TRBD1 (6 bases). The CDR3 contains 14 residues. Germline V gives CDR1 WNHNN, CDR2 SYGVQD (reference sequence). The V end lost 0 bases, the J end lost 7 bases, and 12 bases lay between the germline ends. CDR3 coding DNA: TGCGCCAGCAGTGAGTCGATTGGGGGCTCTGGCTACACCTTC. Translating gives CASSESIGGSGYTF.

This clone occurred a few times. The genes are TRBV10-3 and TRBJ2-7, with D possibly TRBD1 on 6 matching bases. Germline V gene lookup returns CDR1 ENHRY and CDR2 SYGVKD. Deletions cut 2 bases from V and 0 bases from J, with 8 bases between. CDR3 length: 14 amino acids. The CDR3 region has the DNA TGTGCCATCAGTGAGGGACAGAGCTCCTACGAGCAGTACTTC. Translated, it gives CAISEGQSSYEQYF.

This CDR3 reads CSLGGISGQFF. The CDR3 DNA is TGCAGCCTCGGAGGGATTAGTGGGCAGTTCTTC. This chain uses TRBV20-1 with TRBJ2-1; a possible D gene is TRBD2 (6 bases). The germline V gene encodes CDR1 DFQATT and CDR2 SNEGSKA (reference sequence). The CDR3 is 11 amino acids.

The sample holds one count of this clone. The V gene is TRBV18, the J gene TRBJ2-3, with 8 bases fitting TRBD1. Germline V gives CDR1 KGHSH, CDR2 LQKENI. The CDR3 consists of 16 residues. The junction had 9 bases not matched to a gene; V was cut back by 3 bases and J by 4 bases. The CDR3 DNA reads as TGTGCCAGCTCACCCGATACGGCAGGGGGCGCAGATACGCAGTATTTT. Amino acids: CASSPDTAGGADTQYF.